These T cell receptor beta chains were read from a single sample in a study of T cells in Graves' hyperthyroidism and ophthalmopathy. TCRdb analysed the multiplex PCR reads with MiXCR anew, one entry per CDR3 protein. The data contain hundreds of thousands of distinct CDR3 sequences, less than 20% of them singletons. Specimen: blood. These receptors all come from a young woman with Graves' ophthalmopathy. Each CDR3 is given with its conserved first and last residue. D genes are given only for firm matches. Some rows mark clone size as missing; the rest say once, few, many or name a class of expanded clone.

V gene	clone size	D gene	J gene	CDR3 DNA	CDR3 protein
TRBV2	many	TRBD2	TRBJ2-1	TGTGCCAGCACTACCGGAAGGACTAGCGGGATCAATGAGCAGTTCTTC	CASTTGRTSGINEQFF
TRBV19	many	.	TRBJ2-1	TGTGCCAGTACCTACGACCTGGGTTCTGATGAGCAGTTCTTC	CASTYDLGSDEQFF
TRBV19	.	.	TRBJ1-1	TGTGCCAGTAGTAAGGGGGTCGCTGAAGCTTTCTTT	CASSKGVAEAFF
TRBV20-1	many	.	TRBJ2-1	TGCAGTGCTAGATCGTACAGCGGGCAACACTCCTACAATGAGCAGTTCTTC	CSARSYSGQHSYNEQFF
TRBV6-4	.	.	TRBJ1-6	TGTGCCAGCAGATCCGGGACAAATGATTTCGGCCTCCACTTT	CASRSGTNDFGLHF
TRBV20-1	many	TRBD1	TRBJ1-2	TGCAGTGCTAGACAGCTAACAGGGGTTTCTGTGTATGGCTACACCTTC	CSARQLTGVSVYGYTF
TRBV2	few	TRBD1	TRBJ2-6	TGTGCCAGGAGTACAGGGGTGTCTGGGGCCAACGTCCCGACTTTC	CARSTGVSGANVPTF
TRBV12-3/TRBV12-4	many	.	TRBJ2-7	TGTGCCAGCAGTTGGGACGGATTATACGAGCAGTACTTC	CASSWDGLYEQYF
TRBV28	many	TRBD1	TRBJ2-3	TGTGCCAGCAGGCCTTACGGACACAGGGGACCCACAGATACGCAGTATTTT	CASRPYGHRGPTDTQYF
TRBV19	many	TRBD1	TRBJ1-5	TGTGCCAGTAGTACCGGGACAGGGGGAAATCAGCCCCAGCATTTT	CASSTGTGGNQPQHF
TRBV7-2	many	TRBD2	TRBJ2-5	TGTGCCAGCAGCTTAGCCGCCTTAGCGGGAGAAGCGGAGACCCAGTACTTC	CASSLAALAGEAETQYF
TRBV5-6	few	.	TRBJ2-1	TGTGCCAGCAGCTCAAGACTAGCCTACAATGAGCAGTTCTTC	CASSSRLAYNEQFF
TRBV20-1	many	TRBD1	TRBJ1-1	TGCAGTGCTACCGGGACAGACCTGAACACTGAAGCTTTCTTT	CSATGTDLNTEAFF
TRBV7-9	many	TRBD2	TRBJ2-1	TGTGCCAGCAGCGCCCTAGCGGGGGGGAGCTCCTACAATGAGCAGTTCTTC	CASSALAGGSSYNEQFF
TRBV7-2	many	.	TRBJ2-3	TGTGCCAGCAGCTCAGGGTTTAGCACAGATACGCAGTATTTT	CASSSGFSTDTQYF
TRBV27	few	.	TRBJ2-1	TGTGCCAGCAGGGTTGGAGGGGGGGTGTACAATGAGCAGTTCTTC	CASRVGGGVYNEQFF
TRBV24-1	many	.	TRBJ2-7	TGTGCCACCAGTGATGGGCCCGCAGGGACCTACGAGCAGTACTTC	CATSDGPAGTYEQYF
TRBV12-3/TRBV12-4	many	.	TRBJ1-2	TGTGCCAGCAGTTTAAGCCAGGGAGGCTACACCTTC	CASSLSQGGYTF
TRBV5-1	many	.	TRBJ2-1	TGCGCCAGCAGCTTGAGGTCTGAGCAGTTCTTC	CASSLRSEQFF
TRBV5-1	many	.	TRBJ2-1	TGCGCCAGCAGCTTAAATCGCAATGAGCAGTTCTTC	CASSLNRNEQFF
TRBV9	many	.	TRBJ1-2	TGTGCCAGCAGCGAACCGACGGACCCACCGCCTAACTATGGCTACACCTTC	CASSEPTDPPPNYGYTF
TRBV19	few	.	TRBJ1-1	TGTGCCAGTAGTATTGGCAGATCGAGCACTGAAGCTTTCTTT	CASSIGRSSTEAFF
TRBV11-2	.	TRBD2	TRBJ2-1	TGTGCCAGCAGCTTAGAGGCTAGCGGGAACAATGAGCAGTTCTTC	CASSLEASGNNEQFF
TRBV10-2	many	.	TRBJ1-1	TGCGCCAGCACCGTCGACACGAACACTGAAGCTTTCTTT	CASTVDTNTEAFF
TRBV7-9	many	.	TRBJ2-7	TGTGCCAGCAGCTTACAGGCCTACGAGCAGTACTTC	CASSLQAYEQYF
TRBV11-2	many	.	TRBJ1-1	TGTGCCAGCAGCTTAGTGGGGCGGGGCGCCACTGAAGCTTTCTTT	CASSLVGRGATEAFF
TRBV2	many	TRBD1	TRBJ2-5	TGTGCCAGCAGTGATCGGACAGGGAAAAAGACCCAGTACTTC	CASSDRTGKKTQYF
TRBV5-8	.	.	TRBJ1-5	TGTACCAGCAGCTCGAGGGCCGGAAATCAGCCCCAGCATTTT	CTSSSRAGNQPQHF
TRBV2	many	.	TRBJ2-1	TGTGCCAGCAGTGTCCAGTCGGGGGTCGAGTTCTTC	CASSVQSGVEFF
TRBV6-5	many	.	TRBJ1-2	TGTGCCAGCAGTTCCTCGGGAGGGCTTTATGGCTACACCTTC	CASSSSGGLYGYTF
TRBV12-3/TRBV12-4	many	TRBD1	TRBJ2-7	TGTGCCAGCAGTTTGGAACAGGGGGTCGGCTACGAGCAGTACTTC	CASSLEQGVGYEQYF
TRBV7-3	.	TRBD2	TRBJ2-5	TGTGCCAGCAGCCCTGTGGGGCTAGCGGGAGTAGAGACCCAGTACTTC	CASSPVGLAGVETQYF
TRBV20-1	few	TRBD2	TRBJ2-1	TGCAGTGCTAGTTGGCTAGCGGGGGTTAATGAGCAGTTCTTC	CSASWLAGVNEQFF
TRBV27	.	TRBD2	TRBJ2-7	TGTGCCAGCAGACAACTTATAGCGGGATACCACGAGCAGTACTTC	CASRQLIAGYHEQYF
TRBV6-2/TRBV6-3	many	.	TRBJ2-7	TGTGCCAGCAGTTCACCATCCCAGGACTTCCCCTACGAGCAGTACTTC	CASSSPSQDFPYEQYF
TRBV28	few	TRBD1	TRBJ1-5	TGTGCCAGCAGTTCTCTCGGGACAGGGAGACCCCAGCATTTT	CASSSLGTGRPQHF
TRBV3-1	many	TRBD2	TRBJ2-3	TGTGCCAGCAGCCATACTAGCGGACCCACAGATACGCAGTATTTT	CASSHTSGPTDTQYF
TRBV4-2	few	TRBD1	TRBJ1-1	TGTGCCAGCAGCTTATTCCCAGGGGGAGCTGAAGCTTTCTTT	CASSLFPGGAEAFF
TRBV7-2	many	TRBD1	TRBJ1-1	TGTGCCAGCAGCTATTCGGGACAGGGCTACACTGAAGCTTTCTTT	CASSYSGQGYTEAFF
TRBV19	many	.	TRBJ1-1	TGTGCCAGTAGTCCGGGACTCCAGAACACTGAAGCTTTCTTT	CASSPGLQNTEAFF
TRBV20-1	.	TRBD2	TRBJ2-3	TGCAGTGCTCACATACTAGCGGGCTTACCTTCTGGCACAGATACGCAGTATTTT	CSAHILAGLPSGTDTQYF
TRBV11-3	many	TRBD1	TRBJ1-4	TGTGCCAGCAGCCCGGGACAGCCTGAAAAACTGTTTTTT	CASSPGQPEKLFF